This entry lists 14 T cell receptor beta chains sequenced from one sample in a study of shared clonotypes between healthy human individuals (TCRdb year 2020). The library was made by the immunoSEQ multiplex PCR assay. In TCRdb, the immuneACCESS table is reduced to in-frame sequences with V and J assigned. These tables do not hold every clone; where another copy was compared, an unresolved V gene accounts for under half, and the others remain unexplained. In this sample the table shows about 800,000 clones, roughly 96% of which occur a single time. Under 0.25% of the sample is taken by the ten largest. CD8 naive samples consisted of CD45RO-negative cells that were positively selected for CCR7, yielding a CD45RA+CCR7+ population without TemRA cells. The sequencing input was naive CD8+ T cells sorted from blood. The cell subset or site label of this sample denotes: CD45RA+CCR7+. The source of these receptors is a man aged 30-40 years in good health.

The chain is built from TRBV5-6 and TRBJ2-1; 16 bases match TRBD2. V was pared by 4 bases and J by 4 bases, with 8 bases of the junction left unmatched. Germline CDR1 SGHDT, CDR2 YYEEEE. The CDR3 spans 18 residues. This CDR3 reads CASSPPGLAGGFYNEQFF. In DNA, the CDR3 is TGTGCCAGCAGCCCCCCGGGACTAGCGGGAGGGTTTTACAATGAGCAGTTCTTC.

This clone has just one count. The V and J genes are TRBV12-5 and TRBJ2-5; 9 bases map to TRBD1. CDR1 is LGHNT, CDR2 FRNRAP, per germline. CDR3 length: 15 residues. V lost 3 bases to trimming and J lost 2 bases; unmatched junction nucleotides: 4. This CDR3 is CASGFSDRGQETQYF. In nucleotides, the CDR3 is TGTGCTAGTGGTTTTTCAGACAGGGGGCAAGAGACCCAGTACTTC. Together with reference TRBV12-5 and TRBJ2-5, the CDR3 gives the full variable domain: DARVTQTPRHKVTEMGQEVTMRCQPILGHNTVFWYRQTMMQGLELLAYFRNRAPLDDSGMPKDRFSAEMPDATLATLKIQPSEPRDSAVYFCASGFSDRGQETQYFGPGTRLLVL.

This chain uses TRBV9 with TRBJ2-2; tentatively, D is TRBD2 (5 bases). Germline V CDR1 and CDR2: SGDLS, YYNGEE. The V and J ends lost 3 bases and 0 bases respectively, with 15 bases between them. The CDR3 extends over 17 amino acids. CDR3 sequence: CASSEKVLDSNTGELFF. CDR3 bases: TGTGCCAGCAGCGAGAAAGTCTTGGACTCGAACACCGGGGAGCTGTTTTTT.

This chain joins TRBV5-6 and TRBJ2-1, with 10 bases matching TRBD2. Germline V gene sequence: CDR1 SGHDT, CDR2 YYEEEE. With 0 bases clipped from V and 6 bases from J, the junction kept 3 bases outside the gene matches. The CDR3 length is 15 residues. The chain's CDR3 is CASSLVAGGGNEQFF. The CDR3, as DNA: TGTGCCAGCAGCTTGGTAGCGGGAGGTGGCAATGAGCAGTTCTTC.

The V call is TRBV21-1, the J call TRBJ2-6; TRBD1 is taken as the D call from the table, unchecked against the DNA. TRBV21-1 has pseudogene status. The CDR3 covers 18 residues. The CDR3 region is CASSGTGGGSSGANVLTF. In nucleotides, the CDR3 is TGTGCCAGCAGCGGGACAGGGGGCGGTAGCTCTGGGGCCAACGTCCTGACTTTC.

In DNA, the CDR3 is TGTGCCAGCACCTTGACTAGCGGGGCATACGAGCAGTACTTC. It yields the protein CASTLTSGAYEQYF. The chain uses TRBV6-5 and TRBJ2-7, with 11 positions matching TRBD2. Per the germline V gene, CDR1 is MNHEY and CDR2 is SVGAGI. The CDR3 loop spans 14 amino acids. The ends lost 7 bases at V and 4 bases at J; junction bases unmatched: 6.

The chain is built from TRBV11-2 and TRBJ2-7, with 9 bases that match TRBD2. CDR1 and CDR2 from the germline V gene are SGHAT and FQNNGV. The CDR3 sequence is 14 residues long. V lost 6 bases, J lost 2 bases, and 5 bases stayed unmatched. DNA for the CDR3: TGTGCCAGCAGACGATTAGCGGGAGCCTACGAGCAGTACTTC. Translated, it gives CASRRLAGAYEQYF.

V gene TRBV25-1 combines with J gene TRBJ2-6; no clear D gene. The CDR3 loop spans 14 amino acids. V shed 8 bases and J shed 0 bases, with 8 bases lying between them. From germline, CDR1 is MGHDK and CDR2 SYGVNS. The CDR3 spells CASGWASGANVLTF. The CDR3 nucleotides read TGTGCCAGCGGTTGGGCCTCTGGGGCCAACGTCCTGACTTTC.

The chain combines TRBV5-5 with TRBJ1-2, with D perhaps matching TRBD1 (5 bases). V lost 0 bases, J lost 4 bases, and 7 bases lay in between. There are 13 residues in the CDR3. Germline V gene lookup returns CDR1 SGHKS and CDR2 YYEKEE (reference sequence). The CDR3 sequence is CASSLGGSYGYTF. The CDR3 bases are TGTGCCAGCAGCTTGGGGGGGTCCTATGGCTACACCTTC.

For the CDR3, the DNA is TGTGCCAGCTCACCACATCGGGAAAACATTCAGTACTTC. Its translation is CASSPHRENIQYF. The chain has TRBV18 and TRBJ2-4; D unclear. Trimming took off 1 base at V and 5 bases at J, with 6 bases between the two ends. In germline, CDR1 is KGHSH, CDR2 LQKENI. The CDR3 runs to 13 residues.

The chain employs TRBV6-1 and TRBJ2-5, with 7 bases lining up with TRBD1. Per germline, CDR1 MNHNS and CDR2 SASEGT. J was trimmed by 14 bases and V by 7 bases; bases with no gene match: 13. The CDR3 has 12 amino acids. CDR3 loop: CASILTGTARYF. The DNA for the CDR3 is TGTGCCAGCATCCTCACTGGGACAGCTCGTTACTTC.

V is TRBV28 and J is TRBJ2-7; 14 bases align to TRBD2. Germline V lookup: CDR1 MDHEN, CDR2 SYDVKM. After removal of 3 bases from V and 0 bases from J, the junction contained 4 bases not matched to a gene. The CDR3 contains 17 residues. The CDR3 nucleotides are TGTGCCAGCAGTTTTGGGACTAGCGGGAGCTACTCCTACGAGCAGTACTTC. Amino acid sequence: CASSFGTSGSYSYEQYF. Full variable domain (missing parts from reference TRBV28 and TRBJ2-7): DVKVTQSSRYLVKRTGEKVFLECVQDMDHENMFWYRQDPGLGLRLIYFSYDVKMKEKGDIPEGYSVSREKKERFSLILESASTNQTSMYLCASSFGTSGSYSYEQYFGPGTRLTVT.

CDR3 nucleotides: TGCAGCGTCCGGACCAGGAGCTCCTACGAGCAGTACTTC. Encoded protein: CSVRTRSSYEQYF. J is TRBJ2-7 and V is TRBV29-1; D is undetermined. This CDR3 region has 13 residues. The V gene's germline CDR1 is SQVTM and CDR2 ANQGSEA. With 6 bases removed from V and 0 bases from J, the gap between germline ends came to 12 bases.

V is TRBV12-5 and J is TRBJ2-3; no clear D. The CDR3 consists of 16 residues. V lost 1 base, J lost 1 base, and 12 bases lay in between. Germline V lookup: CDR1 LGHNT, CDR2 FRNRAP. CDR3 residues: CASGLGTRQRTDTQYF. As DNA, the CDR3 is TGTGCTAGTGGTTTGGGTACCCGGCAACGCACAGATACGCAGTATTTT.